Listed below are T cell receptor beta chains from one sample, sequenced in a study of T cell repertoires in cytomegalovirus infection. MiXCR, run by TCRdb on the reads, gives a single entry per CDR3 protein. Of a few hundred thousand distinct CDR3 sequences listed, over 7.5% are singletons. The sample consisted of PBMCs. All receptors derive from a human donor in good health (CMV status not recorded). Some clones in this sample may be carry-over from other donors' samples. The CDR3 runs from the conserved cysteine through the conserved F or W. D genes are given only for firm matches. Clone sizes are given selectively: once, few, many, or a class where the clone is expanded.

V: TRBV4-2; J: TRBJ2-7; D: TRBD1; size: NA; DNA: TGTGCCAGCTCGAGTAGGCAGGGGGTCGACGAGCAGTACTTC; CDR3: CASSSRQGVDEQYF
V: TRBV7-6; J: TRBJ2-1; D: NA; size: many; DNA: TGTGCCAGCAGCGACGCGCTGAGGACAGTGAGATACAATGAGCAGTTCTTC; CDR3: CASSDALRTVRYNEQFF
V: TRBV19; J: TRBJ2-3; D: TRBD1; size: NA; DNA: TGTGCCAGTAGACCCAGGGACAGCGCGTGTACGCAGTATTTT; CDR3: CASRPRDSACTQYF
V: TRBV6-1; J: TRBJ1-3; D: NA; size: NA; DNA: TGTGCCAGCAGTGGGGTGTCGACAGTCTCTGGAAACACCATATATTTT; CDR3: CASSGVSTVSGNTIYF
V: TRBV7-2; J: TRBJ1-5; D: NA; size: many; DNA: TGTGCCAGCAGCTTAATCGAGCAGGGGACGAATCAGCCCCAGCATTTT; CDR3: CASSLIEQGTNQPQHF
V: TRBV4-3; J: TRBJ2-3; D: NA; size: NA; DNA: TGCGCCAGCAGCCAAGGACCCGAAGATACGCAGTATTTT; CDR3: CASSQGPEDTQYF
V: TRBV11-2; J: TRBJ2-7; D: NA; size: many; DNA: TGTGCCAGCAGCTTAGATAGAAGGTACGAGCAGTACTTC; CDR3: CASSLDRRYEQYF
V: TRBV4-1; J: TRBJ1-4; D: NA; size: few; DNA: TGCGCCAGCAGCCAAGATGAGGTCGAGAATGAAAAACTGTTTTTT; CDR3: CASSQDEVENEKLFF
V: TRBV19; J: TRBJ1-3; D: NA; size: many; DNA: TGTGCCAGTAGTATCTTCTCCGGTTCCTACTCTGGAAACACCATATATTTT; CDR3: CASSIFSGSYSGNTIYF
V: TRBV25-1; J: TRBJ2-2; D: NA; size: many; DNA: TGTGCCAGCAGTGAACTAAGGGAGGCCACCGGGGAGCTGTTTTTT; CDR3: CASSELREATGELFF
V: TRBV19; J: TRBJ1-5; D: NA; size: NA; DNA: TGTGCCAGTACTGATCGATGGGGCAGAGGCAATCAGCCCCAGCATTTT; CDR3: CASTDRWGRGNQPQHF